This T cell receptor (beta chain) came from a study of chemoradiotherapy in HPV16-positive cancers. Overall study results and limits: Candidate HPV-specific clones and E7-related TCR motifs grew in tumor during treatment.

The CDR3 runs 12 residues. From germline, CDR1 is SNHLY and CDR2 FYNNEI. Germline trimming cut 6 bases from V and 8 bases from J; bases unmatched to any gene: 4. About this clone: Antigen: not known.

Assay used: immunoSEQ multiplex PCR; TCRdb lists only in-frame clones, some missing. The data hold about 27,000 clones, with 93% observed a single time. The chain uses TRBV2 and TRBJ1-1, with 9 bases that match TRBD1. This TCR was recovered from a human donor with HPV-associated anogenital cancer. Sequencing was performed on blood, taken from a patient who underwent chemoradiotherapy. CDR3 protein: CASRGTGQEAFF. The CDR3 nucleotides read TGTGCCAGCAGGGGGACAGGGCAGGAAGCTTTCTTT.